This TCR beta chain was retrieved from a study of blood T cell repertoires in COVID-19. The CDR3 sequence is 12 residues long. Germline CDR1 and CDR2: SNHLY and FYNNEI. V shed 9 bases, J shed 5 bases, and the junction held 6 bases outside the gene matches. Per the original methods: How many nucleated cells were present was estimated from reference gene primer amplification. Using immunoSEQ multiplex PCR, the repertoire was profiled, and TCRdb retains in-frame clones only, with some absent. D and trimming come from the DNA, and the V and J calls and clone size come from that table. This repertoire shows around 200,000 clones, about 87% found once; its top ten account for about 2.5%.

The sequencing sample was made of peripheral blood. V is TRBV2 and J is TRBJ2-7, with 8 nucleotides matching TRBD1. The sequence was obtained from a man aged 35-49 years with active or convalescent COVID-19. For the CDR3, the DNA is TGTGCCAGAGGACAGGGCGTCGACGAGCAGTACTTC. Its translation: CARGQGVDEQYF.